A single sample is the source of the 21 T cell receptor beta chains below, sequenced in a study of TIL therapy for anti-PD-1-resistant metastatic lung cancer (dated by TCRdb to 2020 to 2023). The time point label, as the study defines it: pre-treatment sample, taken before nivolumab and TIL therapy. Baseline tumor samples were excised metastases, mostly pleural nodules or supraclavicular lymph nodes, from the same resection used to grow TIL. TCR beta CDR3 regions were amplified from genomic DNA with the immunoSEQ v3 hsTCRB kit using bias-controlled multiplex PCR. TCRdb obtained this table from immuneACCESS and retained in-frame rearrangements with V and J assigned. These tables miss some clones; where compared with another copy, unresolved V genes account for less than half of the shortfall, and the remainder is unexplained. For this sample the table gives around 100,000 clones, of which 55% to 75% were detected only once. About a tenth of the sample is in the top ten clones.

Sequencing was performed on tumor tissue, taken at baseline. These receptor sequences come from a person between 30 and 80 years old with non-small cell lung cancer.

The chain is built from TRBV25-1 and TRBJ2-1; TRBD2 matches 8 bases. After removal of 0 bases from V and 5 bases from J, the junction contained 6 bases not matched to a gene. Germline values: CDR1 MGHDK, CDR2 SYGVNS. The CDR3 runs 16 residues. This CDR3 is CASSEYTGGGNNEQFF. CDR3 DNA: TGTGCCAGCAGTGAATACACGGGAGGGGGAAACAATGAGCAGTTCTTC.

For this clone: The conserved final phenylalanine or tryptophan is absent from the CDR3, which likely points to a read error. The gene calls are TRBV28 and TRBJ1-5; perhaps TRBD1 as D (6 bases). CDR1 is MDHEN, CDR2 SYDVKM, per germline. This CDR3 is built from 15 residues. The germline V and J ends were trimmed by 5 bases and 0 bases, with 11 bases remaining between them. Here the CDR3 DNA reads TGTGCCAGCAGTCCGACAGGAGTTAGCAATCAGCCCCAGCATCTT. Its protein is CASSPTGVSNQPQHL.

The chain carries TRBV3-1 (or the pseudogene TRBV3-2) and TRBJ2-6, with 7 bases matching TRBD1. Germline V CDR1 and CDR2: LGHDT, YNNKEL (reference sequence). The CDR3 is made up of 16 amino acids. V dropped 4 bases and J dropped 0; count of bases not matched to a gene: 3. CDR3 in amino acids: CASSPGQSSGANVLTF. In DNA, the CDR3 is TGTGCCAGCAGCCCGGGACAGAGCTCTGGGGCCAACGTCCTGACTTTC.

The V call is TRBV2, the J call TRBJ2-1, with TRBD2 matching 7 bases. The CDR3 runs 14 residues. Germline V CDR1 and CDR2: SNHLY, FYNNEI. Unmatched junction bases numbered 8, after V lost 8 bases and J lost 4 bases. In DNA form, the CDR3 reads TGTGCCAGCGGAGGCGGGAGCGCTTACAATGAGCAGTTCTTC. Translated, it gives CASGGGSAYNEQFF.

The V call is TRBV24-1, the J call TRBJ2-3, with 12 bases that match TRBD1. Unmatched junction bases numbered 7, after V lost 6 bases and J lost 7 bases. The CDR3 has 15 residues. Germline loops: CDR1 KGHDR, CDR2 SFDVKD. CDR3 DNA sequence: TGTGCCACCAGTCCGGGACAGGGGGCGACGAATACGCAGTATTTT. It translates to CATSPGQGATNTQYF.

CDR3 bases: TGTGCCAGCAGCCATGGACAGTCTGGAAACACCATATATTTT. This translates into CASSHGQSGNTIYF. The rearrangement links TRBV11-1 to TRBJ1-3, with D perhaps matching TRBD1 (6 bases). This CDR3 has 14 amino acids. Trimming took off 5 bases at V and 1 base at J, with 9 bases between the two ends. Germline lookup yields CDR1 SGHAT and CDR2 FQDESV (reference sequence).

A single count supports this clone. The chain combines TRBV29-1 with TRBJ2-5; tentative D call: TRBD2 (5 bases). The V end lost 3 bases, the J end lost 1 base, and 12 bases lay between the germline ends. The CDR3 sequence is 14 residues long. CDR1 is SQVTM, CDR2 ANQGSEA, per germline. The CDR3 protein is CSVEPWSGQETQYF. DNA for the CDR3: TGCAGCGTTGAGCCATGGAGCGGCCAAGAGACCCAGTACTTC.

The chain is built from TRBV10-2 and TRBJ1-5, with D unclear. The CDR3 is 14 amino acids. Germline lookup yields CDR1 WSHSY and CDR2 SAAADI. V was shortened by 3 bases and J by 4 bases, with 10 bases between the two germline ends. CDR3: CASSDYGGNQPQHF. The CDR3, as DNA: TGCGCCAGCAGTGATTACGGAGGAAATCAGCCCCAGCATTTT.

This clone was recorded once. This chain joins TRBV5-1 and TRBJ2-7; D call uncertain. This CDR3 spans 17 amino acids. The V gene lost 3 bases and the J gene lost 1 base, with 20 bases spanning the gap. Germline V gene data show CDR1 as SGHRS and CDR2 as YFSETQ. The CDR3 DNA reads TGCGCCAGCAGCTCCCAAAAAGCTATACCTATTTCCTACGAGCAGTACTTC. This encodes CASSSQKAIPISYEQYF. The full variable domain, with the rest looked up from reference TRBV5-1 and TRBJ2-7, is KAGVTQTPRYLIKTRGQQVTLSCSPISGHRSVSWYQQTPGQGLQFLFEYFSETQRNKGNFPGRFSGRQFSNSRSEMNVSTLELGDSALYLCASSSQKAIPISYEQYFGPGTRLTVT.

The V gene is TRBV27, the J gene TRBJ2-7; TRBD2 matches at 9 bases. Per germline, CDR1 MNHEY and CDR2 SMNVEV (reference sequence). The CDR3 is 12 residues long. CDR3 in amino acids: CRRGGRAYEQYF. The CDR3 DNA is TGTCGGAGGGGCGGGAGGGCCTACGAGCAGTACTTC.

The chain is built from TRBV11-2 and TRBJ2-7; weak D call: TRBD1 (5 bases). The CDR3 has 14 residues. Trimming shortened V by 3 bases and J by 0 bases, and 9 bases separated the two germline ends. From germline, CDR1 is SGHAT and CDR2 FQNNGV. CDR3 coding DNA: TGTGCCAGCAGCTTCAGGGCGGACTCCTACGAGCAGTACTTC. Protein: CASSFRADSYEQYF. Supplemented by reference TRBV11-2 and TRBJ2-7, the full variable domain reads EAGVAQSPRYKIIEKRQSVAFWCNPISGHATLYWYQQILGQGPKLLIQFQNNGVVDDSQLPKDRFSAERLKGVDSTLKIQPAKLEDSAVYLCASSFRADSYEQYFGPGTRLTVT.

This chain links TRBV28 with TRBJ2-1, with D possibly matching TRBD2 (6 bases). CDR1 and CDR2 (germline): MDHEN, SYDVKM. V was shortened by 4 bases and J by 9 bases, with 19 bases between the two germline ends. The CDR3 is 15 amino acids. The CDR3 reads CASSSEGLGLGEQFF. The CDR3 nucleotides are TGTGCCAGCAGTTCCGAGGGACTCGGGTTAGGTGAGCAGTTCTTC. Complete variable domain (other parts from reference TRBV28 and TRBJ2-1): DVKVTQSSRYLVKRTGEKVFLECVQDMDHENMFWYRQDPGLGLRLIYFSYDVKMKEKGDIPEGYSVSREKKERFSLILESASTNQTSMYLCASSSEGLGLGEQFFGPGTRLTVL.

This chain links TRBV19 with TRBJ2-7; D may be TRBD1 (5 bases). Germline V gene sequence: CDR1 LNHDA, CDR2 SQIVND (reference sequence). V was clipped by 6 bases and J by 1 base, with 10 bases between them. The CDR3 is 13 amino acids. CDR3 sequence reads: CASSRQPSYEQYF. The CDR3 DNA sequence: TGTGCCAGTAGCCGACAGCCATCCTACGAGCAGTACTTC.

The DNA of the CDR3 is TGCGCCAGCAGCATTACTTCGACAGCCTCTGGAAACACCATATATTTT. Its translation: CASSITSTASGNTIYF. The J gene is TRBJ1-3, the V gene TRBV5-1; D might be TRBD1 (5 bases). The CDR3 has 16 amino acids. V dropped 4 bases and J dropped 0 bases, with 14 bases sitting between them. Germline CDR1 reads SGHRS; CDR2 reads YFSETQ.

V and J are TRBV4-3 and TRBJ2-1, with D perhaps TRBD2 (6 bases). The germline CDR1 and CDR2 sequences are LGHNA and YSLEER. V was trimmed by 3 bases and J by 6 bases, leaving 9 bases between them. The CDR3 length is 13 residues. For the CDR3, the DNA is TGCGCCAGCAGCCACGGGACTTCCAATGAGCAGTTCTTC. It specifies CASSHGTSNEQFF.

The chain links TRBV19 to TRBJ2-5; D may be TRBD2 (5 bases). CDR1 LNHDA and CDR2 SQIVND come from the germline V gene (reference sequence). The CDR3 sequence is 17 residues long. Deletions cut 2 bases from V and 1 base from J, with 17 bases between. CDR3 nucleotides: TGTGCCAGTAGTATAATAGCCCTACCCGGACTCCAAGAGACCCAGTACTTC. It yields the protein CASSIIALPGLQETQYF. Filled out from reference TRBV19 and TRBJ2-5, the complete variable domain reads DGGITQSPKYLFRKEGQNVTLSCEQNLNHDAMYWYRQDPGQGLRLIYYSQIVNDFQKGDIAEGYSVSREKKESFPLTVTSAQKNPTAFYLCASSIIALPGLQETQYFGPGTRLLVL.

Only a few counts were recorded for this clone. The chain links TRBV7-9 to TRBJ1-4, with D maybe TRBD1 (5 bases). Germline V gene lookup returns CDR1 SEHNR and CDR2 FQNEAQ (reference sequence). This CDR3 has 13 residues. Trimming cost V 3 bases and J 4 bases, with 6 bases left between them. CDR3 residues: CASSLTVNEKLFF. CDR3 sequence (DNA): TGTGCCAGCAGCTTGACAGTTAATGAAAAACTGTTTTTT.

The chain links TRBV28 to TRBJ2-7; D might be TRBD1 (6 bases). CDR1 MDHEN and CDR2 SYDVKM come from the germline V gene. CDR3 length equals 14 residues. V lost 6 bases, J lost 3 bases, and 15 bases lay in between. The CDR3 DNA is TGTGCCAGCAGAACCGGGACAAGGCTCTACGAGCAGTACTTC. Translated, it gives CASRTGTRLYEQYF.

The V and J genes are TRBV7-2 and TRBJ1-1; 7 bases are a match to TRBD1. The CDR3 length is 16 residues. Unmatched junction bases numbered 12, after V lost 2 bases and J lost 6 bases. Germline V gives CDR1 SGHTA, CDR2 FQGNSA. CDR3 sequence: CASSLRGGAGFAEAFF. The DNA of the CDR3 is TGTGCCAGCAGCTTAAGAGGGGGCGCAGGTTTCGCTGAAGCTTTCTTT.

The V call is TRBV3-1 (or the pseudogene TRBV3-2), the J call TRBJ2-4; D gene ambiguous. The CDR3 sequence is 15 residues long. From germline, CDR1 is LGHDT and CDR2 YNNKEL (reference sequence). Trimming left V 1 base short and J 2 bases short, with 9 bases between. The CDR3 coding sequence is TGTGCCAGCAGCCAAGCGTGGGTAACCAAAAACATTCAGTACTTC. It encodes CASSQAWVTKNIQYF.

This chain links TRBV7-3 with TRBJ2-1; possibly TRBD1 for D (5 bases). The CDR3 is 13 residues long. Germline CDR1 reads SGHTA; CDR2 reads FQGTGA. V lost 2 bases and J 5 bases, leaving 7 bases between the germline ends. The CDR3 nucleotides are TGTGCCAGCAGCTTAGCAGGGAACAATGAGCAGTTCTTC. This codes for CASSLAGNNEQFF.